This TCR beta chain originates from a study of cytomegalovirus exposure and HLA in healthy donors. Study findings and constraints: Roughly uniform sequencing depth across donors was assumed, possibly incorrectly. A later analysis showed HLA-associated TCR beta chains outstripping equally common others in clonal expansion.

Trimming removed 3 bases from V and 10 bases from J, with 13 bases in between. The CDR3 runs 14 residues. CDR1 is SNHLY and CDR2 is FYNNEI in the germline V gene. Concerning this clone: Its antigen is not identified.

The PCR contained 60 Vbeta and 13 Jbeta primers. Using immunoSEQ multiplex PCR, the repertoire was profiled, and TCRdb retains in-frame clones only, with some absent. This sample has about 130,000 clones, with around 83% found just once. The sample was PBMCs. The chain links TRBV2 to TRBJ1-6; D may be TRBD1 (5 bases). The source of this sequence is a woman in her twenties or thirties in good health and CMV-seropositive. The CDR3 DNA follows: TGTGCCAGCAGTGAGGGGCAGGGTGAATCACCCCTCCACTTT. It specifies CASSEGQGESPLHF.